This T cell receptor beta chain was captured in a study of blood T cell repertoires in COVID-19. Germline-derived CDR1 and CDR2 are MNHNY and SVGAGI (reference sequence). The CDR3 is made up of 14 amino acids. V gave up 6 bases and J gave up 1 base, with 9 bases separating them. Methods used by the authors: Researchers report that nucleated cell counts were estimated from reference gene primer amplification. Produced via immunoSEQ multiplex PCR; TCRdb's table is partial and in-frame only. D and trimming were read from the DNA, whereas the V and J calls and clone size are those reported in that table. The sample has 50,000 to 75,000 clones, more than 85% seen once; the top ten hold around 4.3%.

The specimen was peripheral blood. This clonotype originated in a man aged 45-60 years with active COVID-19. V usage is TRBV6-6 and J usage is TRBJ1-4; maybe TRBD1 (5 bases). The CDR3 sequence is CASSWGGTNEKLFF. Here the CDR3 DNA reads TGTGCCAGCAGCTGGGGGGGAACTAATGAAAAACTGTTTTTT.